These T cell receptor beta chains were read from a single sample in a study of shared clonotypes between healthy human individuals. Sequencing was performed with immunoSEQ multiplex PCR; in TCRdb, only in-frame clones are kept and a portion is missing. The sample has around 2.1 million clones; approximately 95% are singletons. Sequencing input: naive CD4+ T cells sorted from blood. The receptors derive from a man younger than 30 in good health. Each CDR3 is given with its conserved first and last residue. D genes are given only for firm matches. The listing skips clone size in some rows; elsewhere it reads once, few, many or a size class.

clone size: once
J gene: TRBJ2-3
V gene: TRBV7-9
D gene: TRBD2
CDR3 protein: CASSPPGLAVTDTQYF
CDR3 DNA: TGTGCCAGCAGCCCGCCGGGACTAGCGGTTACAGATACGCAGTATTTT

clone size: once
J gene: TRBJ2-3
V gene: TRBV11-2
D gene: NA
CDR3 protein: CASSAPGEPQYF
CDR3 DNA: TGTGCCAGCAGCGCCCCGGGGGAGCCGCAGTATTTT

clone size: NA
J gene: TRBJ2-5
V gene: TRBV19
D gene: NA
CDR3 protein: CASGPQTTQYF
CDR3 DNA: TGTGCCAGTGGGCCCCAGACCACCCAGTACTTC

clone size: NA
J gene: TRBJ1-2
V gene: TRBV5-1
D gene: TRBD1
CDR3 protein: CASSIPGQGEYGYTF
CDR3 DNA: TGCGCCAGCAGCATACCGGGACAGGGGGAATATGGCTACACCTTC

clone size: few
J gene: TRBJ2-5
V gene: TRBV6-5
D gene: TRBD1
CDR3 protein: CASRVQGAASETQYF
CDR3 DNA: TGTGCCAGCAGGGTACAGGGGGCGGCTTCGGAGACCCAGTACTTC

clone size: NA
J gene: TRBJ2-1
V gene: TRBV9
D gene: NA
CDR3 protein: CASSVDSNGEQFF
CDR3 DNA: TGTGCCAGCAGCGTAGATAGCAACGGTGAGCAGTTCTTC

clone size: NA
J gene: TRBJ2-5
V gene: TRBV30
D gene: NA
CDR3 protein: CAFTWVQETQYF
CDR3 DNA: TGTGCCTTTACTTGGGTTCAAGAGACCCAGTACTTC

clone size: NA
J gene: TRBJ2-2
V gene: TRBV9
D gene: NA
CDR3 protein: CASSVEGLNTGELFF
CDR3 DNA: TGTGCCAGCAGCGTAGAAGGTCTTAACACCGGGGAGCTGTTTTTT

clone size: NA
J gene: TRBJ1-5
V gene: TRBV6-5
D gene: NA
CDR3 protein: CASSRDGSNQPQHF
CDR3 DNA: TGTGCCAGCAGCCGCGACGGTAGCAATCAGCCCCAGCATTTT

clone size: NA
J gene: TRBJ2-5
V gene: TRBV9
D gene: NA
CDR3 protein: CASSLGPGGQETQYF
CDR3 DNA: TGTGCCAGCAGTTTGGGTCCCGGGGGCCAAGAGACCCAGTACTTC

clone size: NA
J gene: TRBJ2-7
V gene: TRBV9
D gene: TRBD2
CDR3 protein: CASSTAAGGYEQYF
CDR3 DNA: TGTGCCAGCAGCACCGCGGCGGGGGGCTACGAGCAGTACTTC

clone size: NA
J gene: TRBJ1-1
V gene: TRBV30
D gene: NA
CDR3 protein: CAWSVQLAPNTEAFF
CDR3 DNA: TGTGCCTGGAGTGTACAATTGGCACCGAACACTGAAGCTTTCTTT

clone size: NA
J gene: TRBJ2-7
V gene: TRBV5-1
D gene: TRBD2
CDR3 protein: CASTLGEGLVYEQYF
CDR3 DNA: TGCGCCAGCACCCTTGGGGAGGGGCTAGTTTACGAGCAGTACTTC

clone size: once
J gene: TRBJ1-5
V gene: TRBV28
D gene: NA
CDR3 protein: CASSLLWQGNQPQHF
CDR3 DNA: TGTGCCAGCAGTTTGTTGTGGCAGGGCAATCAGCCCCAGCATTTT

clone size: NA
J gene: TRBJ1-1
V gene: TRBV30
D gene: NA
CDR3 protein: CAWSRGTEAFF
CDR3 DNA: TGTGCCTGGAGTCGGGGGACTGAAGCTTTCTTT

clone size: NA
J gene: TRBJ1-2
V gene: TRBV2
D gene: TRBD1
CDR3 protein: CASSVLTGGRGYTF
CDR3 DNA: TGTGCCAGCAGTGTACTTACAGGGGGCCGCGGCTACACCTTC

clone size: NA
J gene: TRBJ2-7
V gene: TRBV28
D gene: NA
CDR3 protein: CASSLTGYEQYF
CDR3 DNA: TGTGCCAGCAGTTTAACAGGCTACGAGCAGTACTTC

clone size: NA
J gene: TRBJ2-1
V gene: TRBV5-4
D gene: TRBD2
CDR3 protein: CASSRTSGTYNEQFF
CDR3 DNA: TGTGCCAGCAGCCGTACTAGCGGGACGTACAATGAGCAGTTCTTC

clone size: NA
J gene: TRBJ2-7
V gene: TRBV10-3
D gene: NA
CDR3 protein: CAIRTGTSTYEQYF
CDR3 DNA: TGTGCCATCAGGACCGGGACAAGTACCTACGAGCAGTACTTC

clone size: NA
J gene: TRBJ2-7
V gene: TRBV14
D gene: NA
CDR3 protein: CASSQDEGSYEQYF
CDR3 DNA: TGTGCCAGCAGCCAAGACGAGGGATCCTACGAGCAGTACTTC

clone size: once
J gene: TRBJ1-2
V gene: TRBV7-9
D gene: TRBD1
CDR3 protein: CASSLTGQGSSGSGYTF
CDR3 DNA: TGTGCCAGCAGCTTAACGGGACAGGGGAGTTCGGGTAGCGGCTACACCTTC

clone size: NA
J gene: TRBJ2-5
V gene: TRBV19
D gene: NA
CDR3 protein: CASSPGPSASYGSQYF
CDR3 DNA: TGTGCCAGTAGTCCAGGGCCTAGCGCCTCCTACGGAAGTCAGTACTTC

clone size: NA
J gene: TRBJ2-7
V gene: TRBV7-9
D gene: TRBD2
CDR3 protein: CASSGGTTEQYF
CDR3 DNA: TGTGCCAGCAGCGGCGGGACTACCGAGCAGTACTTC

clone size: NA
J gene: TRBJ1-2
V gene: TRBV5-6
D gene: TRBD1
CDR3 protein: CASSLGDRGNYGYTF
CDR3 DNA: TGTGCCAGCAGCCTCGGGGACAGGGGTAACTATGGCTACACCTTC

clone size: NA
J gene: TRBJ2-7
V gene: TRBV4-3
D gene: NA
CDR3 protein: CASSPPYKSAGSYEQYF
CDR3 DNA: TGCGCCAGCAGCCCCCCCTACAAGTCGGCGGGATCCTACGAGCAGTACTTC

clone size: NA
J gene: TRBJ2-7
V gene: TRBV7-2
D gene: TRBD2
CDR3 protein: CASSSQLAAYEQYF
CDR3 DNA: TGTGCCAGCAGCTCACAACTAGCGGCATACGAGCAGTACTTC

clone size: NA
J gene: TRBJ2-3
V gene: TRBV6-1
D gene: TRBD2
CDR3 protein: CASSENGLAIQYF
CDR3 DNA: TGTGCCAGCAGTGAAAACGGACTAGCCATCCAGTATTTT

clone size: NA
J gene: TRBJ2-2
V gene: TRBV10-3
D gene: TRBD1
CDR3 protein: CAISEQGASTGELFF
CDR3 DNA: TGTGCCATCAGTGAGCAGGGGGCAAGCACCGGGGAGCTGTTTTTT

clone size: NA
J gene: TRBJ1-3
V gene: TRBV4-1
D gene: NA
CDR3 protein: CASSHPARSWTGNTIYF
CDR3 DNA: TGCGCCAGCAGCCACCCGGCGAGGTCGTGGACTGGAAACACCATATATTTT

clone size: NA
J gene: TRBJ2-1
V gene: TRBV19
D gene: TRBD2
CDR3 protein: CASTPSGSSYNEQFF
CDR3 DNA: TGTGCCAGTACCCCTAGCGGAAGCTCCTACAATGAGCAGTTCTTC

clone size: NA
J gene: TRBJ2-3
V gene: TRBV7-9
D gene: TRBD1
CDR3 protein: CASSSRDRGLDTQYF
CDR3 DNA: TGTGCCAGCAGCTCCCGGGACAGGGGGCTAGATACGCAGTATTTT

clone size: NA
J gene: TRBJ1-1
V gene: TRBV7-9
D gene: NA
CDR3 protein: CASSLVKGPTGWAFF
CDR3 DNA: TGTGCCAGCAGCTTAGTCAAGGGGCCCACCGGATGGGCTTTCTTT

clone size: NA
J gene: TRBJ1-4
V gene: TRBV7-7
D gene: NA
CDR3 protein: CASSPVQGEKLFF
CDR3 DNA: TGTGCTAGCAGCCCCGTCCAGGGCGAAAAACTGTTTTTT

clone size: NA
J gene: TRBJ1-4
V gene: TRBV5-1
D gene: TRBD1
CDR3 protein: CASSLGQGEGEKLFF
CDR3 DNA: TGCGCCAGCAGCTTGGGGCAGGGGGAAGGAGAAAAACTGTTTTTT

clone size: NA
J gene: TRBJ2-1
V gene: TRBV5-5
D gene: NA
CDR3 protein: CASSLVTGSRNEQFF
CDR3 DNA: TGTGCCAGCAGCTTGGTTACAGGGAGTCGCAATGAGCAGTTCTTC

clone size: NA
J gene: TRBJ2-7
V gene: TRBV30
D gene: NA
CDR3 protein: CAWSYGGAYEQYF
CDR3 DNA: TGTGCCTGGAGTTACGGAGGGGCCTACGAGCAGTACTTC

clone size: NA
J gene: TRBJ2-2
V gene: TRBV11-2
D gene: TRBD1
CDR3 protein: CASSLTQGAGELFF
CDR3 DNA: TGTGCCAGCAGCTTAACCCAGGGGGCCGGGGAGCTGTTTTTT

clone size: NA
J gene: TRBJ2-5
V gene: TRBV7-2
D gene: NA
CDR3 protein: CASSFGQKETQYF
CDR3 DNA: TGTGCCAGCAGCTTCGGACAGAAAGAGACCCAGTACTTC

clone size: NA
J gene: TRBJ1-2
V gene: TRBV5-1
D gene: NA
CDR3 protein: CASSLGSPNYGYTF
CDR3 DNA: TGCGCCAGCAGCTTGGGCAGTCCTAACTATGGCTACACCTTC

clone size: once
J gene: TRBJ2-7
V gene: TRBV10-3
D gene: TRBD2
CDR3 protein: CAISLLAGGTYEQYF
CDR3 DNA: TGTGCCATCAGTCTTCTAGCGGGAGGAACCTACGAGCAGTACTTC

clone size: NA
J gene: TRBJ2-7
V gene: TRBV6-6
D gene: NA
CDR3 protein: CASSFTGRVDEQYF
CDR3 DNA: TGTGCCAGCAGCTTTACAGGGAGGGTCGACGAGCAGTACTTC

clone size: NA
J gene: TRBJ1-2
V gene: TRBV28
D gene: NA
CDR3 protein: CASSLPVPQLSYGYTF
CDR3 DNA: TGTGCCAGCAGTTTACCCGTGCCCCAGTTAAGCTATGGCTACACCTTC

clone size: NA
J gene: TRBJ2-1
V gene: TRBV11-2
D gene: NA
CDR3 protein: CASSSWPEGYEQFF
CDR3 DNA: TGTGCCAGCAGCTCCTGGCCGGAAGGGTATGAGCAGTTCTTC

clone size: NA
J gene: TRBJ1-3
V gene: TRBV30
D gene: NA
CDR3 protein: CAWARNTIYF
CDR3 DNA: TGTGCCTGGGCGCGAAACACCATATATTTT

clone size: NA
J gene: TRBJ2-5
V gene: TRBV6-5
D gene: TRBD2
CDR3 protein: CASSAPGLRAETQYF
CDR3 DNA: TGTGCCAGCAGTGCACCGGGACTACGGGCCGAGACCCAGTACTTC

clone size: NA
J gene: TRBJ2-2
V gene: TRBV27
D gene: TRBD1
CDR3 protein: CASSFRGLNTGELFF
CDR3 DNA: TGTGCCAGCAGTTTTAGGGGGCTTAACACCGGGGAGCTGTTTTTT

clone size: NA
J gene: TRBJ1-5
V gene: TRBV28
D gene: NA
CDR3 protein: CASSTLTGGNQPQHF
CDR3 DNA: TGTGCCAGCAGTACACTCACCGGGGGAAATCAGCCCCAGCATTTT

clone size: NA
J gene: TRBJ2-1
V gene: TRBV2
D gene: NA
CDR3 protein: CASSAGPALDEQFF
CDR3 DNA: TGTGCCAGCAGTGCGGGACCAGCCCTCGATGAGCAGTTCTTC

clone size: NA
J gene: TRBJ2-7
V gene: TRBV5-8
D gene: NA
CDR3 protein: CASSLEKNYEQYF
CDR3 DNA: TGTGCCAGCAGTTTGGAGAAGAACTACGAGCAGTACTTC

clone size: NA
J gene: TRBJ2-7
V gene: TRBV6-5
D gene: NA
CDR3 protein: CASSYPGQSGSYEQYF
CDR3 DNA: TGTGCCAGCAGTTACCCCGGACAGAGTGGGTCCTACGAGCAGTACTTC

clone size: once
J gene: TRBJ2-6
V gene: TRBV4-1
D gene: NA
CDR3 protein: CASSQDRRVISSGANVLTF
CDR3 DNA: TGCGCCAGCAGCCAAGATCGCAGGGTAATAAGCTCTGGGGCCAACGTCCTGACTTTC

clone size: NA
J gene: TRBJ1-2
V gene: TRBV6-1
D gene: NA
CDR3 protein: CASSRDKLNFYGYTF
CDR3 DNA: TGTGCCAGCAGCCGGGACAAACTAAACTTCTATGGCTACACCTTC

clone size: NA
J gene: TRBJ1-3
V gene: TRBV5-6
D gene: NA
CDR3 protein: CASSLSKGNTIYF
CDR3 DNA: TGTGCCAGCAGCTTATCTAAGGGGAACACCATATATTTT

clone size: NA
J gene: TRBJ2-7
V gene: TRBV30
D gene: NA
CDR3 protein: CAFQQSYEQYF
CDR3 DNA: TGTGCCTTCCAACAGTCCTACGAGCAGTACTTC